This T cell receptor beta chain is drawn from a study of T cells in Graves' hyperthyroidism and ophthalmopathy. Study-level points and caveats: A model built on 13 V-J features separated ophthalmopathy from stable hyperthyroidism.

Clinical symptoms, serum thyroxine, TRAb, thyroid ultrasound and orbital computed tomography established diagnosis. RNA transcripts provided the source from which TCR beta CDR3 regions were amplified. A set of HTBI primers served as the primers for a first-round RT-PCR of the TCR CDR3. TCRdb re-called the multiplex PCR reads with MiXCR, one entry per CDR3 protein. The data hold about 500,000 distinct CDR3 sequences, with around 50% observed a single time. V shed 4 bases and J 0 bases; nucleotides not matched to a gene: 9. The CDR3 runs 16 residues. The germline V gene has CDR1 SGHRS and CDR2 YFSETQ. This clonotype was counted at least ten times. Its antigen is unidentified.

This receptor was obtained from an adult woman with Graves' disease, either hyperthyroidism or ophthalmopathy (not recorded which). The source material was peripheral blood or thyroid tissue (not recorded which). The rearrangement uses TRBV5-1 and TRBJ1-2; TRBD1 matches at 7 bases. DNA for the CDR3: TGCGCCAGCAGCCCGGGGACAGCAAGTGCTAACTATGGCTACACCTTC. It codes for CASSPGTASANYGYTF.